These T cell receptor beta chains were read from a single sample in a study of T-cell memory formation after mild COVID-19. TCRdb re-called the 5' RACE reads through MiXCR, storing one row per CDR3 protein. Here the sample spans 350,000 or so distinct CDR3 sequences, 20% to 25% being singletons. The sample comprised PBMCs or a T cell subset sorted from them (not recorded which). The receptors were gathered from a man aged 18 to 29 who had mild COVID-19 (a few samples of this study predate the infection). Cell type and time point are not known. Both conserved end residues are trimmed from each CDR3. The D gene is left open where the match is weak.

J gene,D gene,V gene,CDR3 length,CDR3 protein
TRBJ2-5,-,TRBV2,8,ASSVETQY
TRBJ1-6,-,TRBV9,12,ASSGQAGNSPLH
TRBJ1-1,-,TRBV4-1,13,ASSHFGGRITEAF
TRBJ1-1,-,TRBV4-1,13,ASSQDPRARTEAF
TRBJ2-3,-,TRBV12-3/TRBV12-4,15,ASSPWFGGLSTDTQY
TRBJ2-1,-,TRBV7-9,11,ASSWKGGNEQF
TRBJ1-4,-,TRBV5-1,15,ASRDNALRDPLEKLF
TRBJ2-1,TRBD1,TRBV7-7,13,ASSLGQGRNNEQF
TRBJ1-6,-,TRBV4-3,14,ASSHGPGLEKSPLH
TRBJ2-7,TRBD1,TRBV4-1,13,ASSPGQGAIHEQY
TRBJ2-3,-,TRBV20-1,13,SAAPGGRLRDTQY
TRBJ1-2,-,TRBV4-2,11,ASSQDSTYGYT
TRBJ2-3,TRBD2,TRBV24-1,14,ATSGDSGGVQDTQY
TRBJ1-2,-,TRBV16,13,ASSQILEGGYGYT
TRBJ2-2,-,TRBV7-9,13,ASSYPHGVVGELF
TRBJ2-3,TRBD2,TRBV5-1,13,ASSLTAGLSDTQY
TRBJ2-3,TRBD2,TRBV5-1,14,ASSLGLAVPTDTQY
TRBJ2-1,-,TRBV7-2,13,ASSQLRSSYNEQF
TRBJ2-3,TRBD1,TRBV10-3,10,ATGTGADTQY
TRBJ1-4,-,TRBV19,14,ASTDAAITTSEKLF
TRBJ2-2,-,TRBV28,11,ASSYANTGELF
TRBJ2-1,TRBD1,TRBV5-1,12,ASGEQGASNEQF
TRBJ2-1,-,TRBV19,11,ASGTGLGNEQF
TRBJ2-3,-,TRBV7-7,15,ASSFGDGTTSTDTQY
TRBJ2-7,TRBD1,TRBV7-8,11,ATEPGTEGRQY
TRBJ2-3,TRBD2,TRBV5-1,12,ASRSAGGPGTQY
TRBJ1-2,TRBD1,TRBV7-2,11,ASSLLQGVGYT
TRBJ2-5,TRBD2,TRBV15,15,ATSRTELAVAKETQY
TRBJ2-1,-,TRBV3-1,12,ASSLRGASGAPS
TRBJ2-3,-,TRBV6-5,14,ASSYRSGLGPDTQY
TRBJ2-2,-,TRBV3-1,12,ASSQGGNTGELF
TRBJ1-2,-,TRBV28,11,ASSPTRANGYT
TRBJ2-2,TRBD2,TRBV20-1,14,SSRAHPTSVTGELF
TRBJ1-2,-,TRBV3-1,11,ASSQGVAYGYT
TRBJ1-1,-,TRBV5-1,12,ASSRGDMDTEAF
TRBJ1-5,-,TRBV4-1,12,ASSQESEGQPQH
TRBJ2-7,TRBD2,TRBV10-3,12,AIRTSGPSYEQY
TRBJ1-2,-,TRBV20-1,12,SARDRRFNYGYT
TRBJ2-3,-,TRBV5-1,13,ASSPLRSVTDTQY
TRBJ2-1,TRBD1,TRBV6-5,11,ASSQGQANEQF
TRBJ2-1,-,TRBV11-2,11,ASSLEAYNEQF
TRBJ2-1,TRBD2,TRBV6-4,13,ASSEKAGGYNEQF
TRBJ2-3,-,TRBV6-5,11,ASRGISTDTQY
TRBJ2-3,-,TRBV5-1,13,ASSSQGTSWDTQY
TRBJ2-1,TRBD1,TRBV9,13,ASAGVRTGGDEQF
TRBJ1-2,-,TRBV12-3/TRBV12-4,12,ASSPSTVQAGYT
TRBJ2-5,TRBD1,TRBV7-9,14,ASSFGDRGKRETQY
TRBJ2-1,TRBD1,TRBV18,13,ASSPGTGGRNEQF